The rows below give T cell receptor beta chains drawn from one sample of a study of blood T cell repertoires in COVID-19. The repertoire was sequenced with immunoSEQ multiplex PCR; TCRdb's copy has only in-frame clones and lacks some. Found here are fewer than 250,000 clones, 75% to 90% of them singletons; the top ten hold just over 0.7%. Source material: peripheral blood. The receptors originated from a man aged 35 to 55 with acute or convalescent COVID-19. Both conserved end residues are part of each CDR3. Each record gives: J gene, D gene, V gene, CDR3 protein, CDR3 DNA. The D gene is left open where the match is weak.

TRBJ1-1,-,TRBV2,CASSVLGWRGTEAFF,TGTGCCAGCAGTGTCTTGGGGTGGCGGGGGACTGAAGCTTTCTTT
TRBJ1-2,TRBD1,TRBV30,CAWSPTGGGDGYTF,TGTGCCTGGAGTCCGACAGGGGGCGGGGATGGCTACACCTTC
TRBJ2-7,TRBD1,TRBV11-3,CASSLRAGGPYEQYF,TGTGCCAGCAGCTTGAGGGCAGGGGGACCCTACGAGCAGTACTTC
TRBJ1-5,TRBD1,TRBV6-6,CASSRDSPNQPQHF,TGTGCCAGCAGCCGGGACAGCCCCAATCAGCCCCAGCATTTT
TRBJ2-1,-,TRBV27,CASSLNRGGGPYNEQFF,TGTGCCAGCAGTTTAAACCGTGGAGGAGGACCCTACAATGAGCAGTTCTTC
TRBJ1-3,-,TRBV11-2,CASSTRMQGNGGNTIYF,TGTGCCAGCAGCACCCGGATGCAGGGGAATGGTGGAAACACCATATATTTT
TRBJ2-1,-,TRBV6-5,CASSPPGLPYNEQFF,TGTGCCAGCAGCCCCCCGGGACTCCCATACAATGAGCAGTTCTTC
TRBJ2-7,TRBD2,TRBV14,CASSQAGGFSYEQYF,TGTGCCAGCAGCCAAGCCGGGGGGTTCTCCTACGAGCAGTACTTC
TRBJ2-2,-,TRBV3-1/TRBV3-2,CATSGAGRTTGELFF,TGTGCCACCTCAGGGGCCGGGAGGACCACCGGGGAGCTGTTTTTT
TRBJ2-1,-,TRBV19,CASSIGAGYNEQFF,TGTGCCAGTAGTATAGGGGCAGGATACAATGAGCAGTTCTTC
TRBJ2-7,-,TRBV14,CASSQGSGTYFYEQYF,TGTGCCAGCAGCCAAGGATCGGGGACATATTTCTACGAGCAGTACTTC
TRBJ1-4,-,TRBV5-1,CASSLAQPTNEKLFF,TGCGCCAGCAGCTTGGCACAGCCAACTAATGAAAAACTGTTTTTT
TRBJ2-7,TRBD1,TRBV24-1,CATSDGDSSEQYF,TGTGCCACCAGTGACGGGGACAGCTCCGAGCAGTACTTC